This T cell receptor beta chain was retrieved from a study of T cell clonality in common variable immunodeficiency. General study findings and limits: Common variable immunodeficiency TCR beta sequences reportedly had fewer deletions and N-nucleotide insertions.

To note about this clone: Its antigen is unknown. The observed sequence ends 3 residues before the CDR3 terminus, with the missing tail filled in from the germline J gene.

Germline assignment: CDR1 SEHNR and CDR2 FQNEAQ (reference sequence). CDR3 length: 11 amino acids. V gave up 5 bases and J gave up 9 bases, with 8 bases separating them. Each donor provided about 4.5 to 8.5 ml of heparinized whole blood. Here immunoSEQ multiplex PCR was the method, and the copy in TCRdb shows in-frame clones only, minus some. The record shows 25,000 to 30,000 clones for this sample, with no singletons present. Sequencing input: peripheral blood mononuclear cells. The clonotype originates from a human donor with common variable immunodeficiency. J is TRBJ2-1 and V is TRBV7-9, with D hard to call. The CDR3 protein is CASSPRVEQFF. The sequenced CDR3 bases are TGTGCCAGCAGCCCCCGGGTTGAG.